This TCR beta chain came from a study of cytomegalovirus exposure and HLA in healthy donors. CDR3 length equals 16 residues. CDR1 is KGHSH and CDR2 is LQKENI in the germline V gene. Comment on this clone: An end of the junction differs from the germline gene, which may be a read error.

Primers: 60 Vbeta forward and 13 Jbeta reverse. Using immunoSEQ multiplex PCR, the repertoire was profiled, and TCRdb retains in-frame clones only, with some absent. The repertoire consists of about 100,000 clones, with roughly 83% occurring once and the leading ten covering roughly 3.7%. The sequenced material came from PBMCs. This receptor was obtained from a female donor in good health and CMV-seropositive. V gene TRBV18 combines with J gene TRBJ2-1; the match to TRBD1 covers 9 bases. The CDR3 protein is CANSLAGTGNYNEQFF. The DNA of the CDR3 is TGTGCCAACTCACTAGCCGGGACAGGGAACTACAATGAGCAGTTCTTC.